This T cell receptor beta chain was captured in a study of T cell repertoires in cytomegalovirus infection (dated by TCRdb to between 2018 and 2021). Context from the whole study: Donor HLA type was relevant to the analysis, because carriage of CMV infection together with the matching HLA type was indicated by public TCR beta signatures. What the authors observed across the whole study: In the ex vivo response, HLA-C-restricted CMV-specific TCR beta clonotypes were dominant, and in two of eight donors the single most frequent clonotype came from this HLA-C-restricted group. In both this cohort and an independent cohort of 300 to 450 donors, the cumulative frequency of public TCR beta family members distinguished carriers of CMV infection plus the relevant HLA type.

The listed sequencing device is Illumina HiSeq 1500. TCRdb cleaned the public reads at Q25 with fastp, built clones with MiXCR and kept in-frame beta chains. Each CDR3 protein gets just one entry, which takes the most common genes and DNA from the rows behind it. The sample table shows around 180,000 distinct CDR3 sequences, and about 30% are seen once. Under 35% of the sample belongs to the ten largest clones. Via the germline V gene, CDR1 is ENHRY and CDR2 SYGVKD. The CDR3 holds 12 amino acids from the cysteine to the phenylalanine. The DNA shown is the 36-base CDR3, in frame from base 1. The V end loses 2 bases and the J end loses 4 bases, and a stretch of 5 bases separates them. As to this clonotype: Its cognate antigen has yet to be identified. Base-call qualities are not available, and no considerably larger clone is one nucleotide away.

The sample consisted of PBMCs. Recombination connected TRBV10-3 to TRBJ2-5, with the D call tentatively TRBD1 or TRBD2, each fitting 5 bases. The source is a human donor in good health (CMV status not recorded). Some clones in this sample may be carry-over from other donors' samples. The sequenced DNA: TGTGCCATCAGTGAGGGGGGAGAGACCCAGTACTTC. It translates to CAISEGGETQYF.